One sample yielded the 32 T cell receptor beta chains listed below, sequenced in a study of blood T cells in healthy people across ages. Together with a sample-barcoded 5' primer, a J-beta primer mix was included in a second PCR lasting roughly 6 to 12 cycles. TCRdb reanalysed the 5' RACE reads using MiXCR and keeps one entry per CDR3 protein. The sample records about 1.5 million distinct CDR3 sequences, roughly 43% being singletons. The source material was blood. The origin of the receptors is a woman under 30 in good health.

The chain has TRBV9 and TRBJ2-1; a weak D match, TRBD2 (6 bases). Between the trimmed V and J ends, which lost 2 bases and 13 bases, there was a span of 16 bases. This CDR3 region has 13 residues. Germline loops: CDR1 SGDLS, CDR2 YYNGEE. The DNA for the CDR3 is TGTGCCAGCAGCGTCGGGAGCGAAGAGACCCAGTTCTTC. This translates into CASSVGSEETQFF.

This chain connects TRBV4-1 to TRBJ1-3; 7 positions agree with TRBD1. The germline V gene has CDR1 MGHRA and CDR2 YSYEKL. This CDR3 is built from 12 residues. V was clipped by 6 bases and J by 5 bases; unmatched bases: 1. The CDR3 protein is CASRDRRNTIYF. Here the CDR3 DNA reads TGCGCCAGCAGGGACAGGCGAAACACCATATATTTT.

V gene TRBV24-1 combines with J gene TRBJ2-1; perhaps TRBD2 as D (6 bases). Germline CDR1 and CDR2: KGHDR and SFDVKD. Trimming stripped 9 bases from V and 0 bases from J, with 14 bases between. The CDR3 is 15 residues long. The CDR3 bases are TGTGCCACCGGTGCAACGGGGGACTCCTACAATGAGCAGTTCTTC. This translates into CATGATGDSYNEQFF.

In its sample, this clonotype was seen a few times. Germline and junction disagree at one end, which may indicate a read error. This chain links TRBV25-1 with TRBJ2-1; weak D call: TRBD2 (5 bases). Germline values: CDR1 MGHDK, CDR2 SYGVNS. There are 13 residues in the CDR3. For the CDR3, the DNA is TGTGCCAGCACCCGAAAAGACTACGATGAGCAGTTCTTC. Protein product: CASTRKDYDEQFF.

Details on this clonotype: One end of the junction fails to match germline, which may point to a read error. J is TRBJ2-1 and V is TRBV27, with 9 bases lining up with TRBD2. This CDR3 has 16 amino acids. Germline V gene lookup returns CDR1 MNHEY and CDR2 SMNVEV (reference sequence). The CDR3 DNA reads as TGTGTCAGCAGTCCCATAGCGGGGGACGCCTACAATGAGCAGTTCTTC. The encoded protein is CVSSPIAGDAYNEQFF.

Only a few counts were recorded for this clonotype. J is TRBJ2-1 and V is TRBV3-1, with 8 bases aligning to TRBD2. Germline V CDR1 and CDR2: LGHDT, YNNKEL (reference sequence). Trimming took 4 bases from V and 2 from J; bases not matched to a gene: 7. This CDR3 has 16 residues. In DNA, the CDR3 is TGTGCCAGCAGCCGACGAAGCGGGAGTCCCTACAATGAGCAGTTCTTC. Protein: CASSRRSGSPYNEQFF.

The table lists this clonotype with a few counts. The J gene is TRBJ1-6, the V gene TRBV20-1; D possibly corresponds to TRBD1 (5 bases). The CDR3 runs to 13 residues. Germline values: CDR1 DFQATT, CDR2 SNEGSKA (reference sequence). V was shortened by 3 bases and J by 5 bases, with 8 bases between the two germline ends. The CDR3: CSASRQNNSPLHF. The CDR3 DNA follows: TGCAGTGCTAGCAGACAGAATAATTCACCCCTCCACTTT.

This rearrangement joins TRBV29-1 to TRBJ2-1, with D possibly matching TRBD1 (6 bases). The germline V gene has CDR1 SQVTM and CDR2 ANQGSEA. CDR3 size: 11 residues. Between the trimmed V and J ends, which lost 7 bases and 7 bases, there was a span of 11 bases. The CDR3 here is CSGETGNEQFF. The CDR3 DNA reads TGCAGCGGGGAGACAGGTAATGAGCAGTTCTTC.

J is TRBJ1-2 and V is TRBV6-5; a weak D match, TRBD1 (6 bases). Between the trimmed V and J ends, which lost 6 bases and 4 bases, there was a span of 15 bases. Germline V gene data show CDR1 as MNHEY and CDR2 as SVGAGI. The CDR3 covers 14 residues. CDR3 bases: TGTGCCAGCAGGAAATGGACAGAAATCTATGGCTACACCTTC. Protein sequence: CASRKWTEIYGYTF.

CDR3 sequence: CASSTSGSIYEQYF. The CDR3 DNA reads as TGTGCCAGCAGTACTAGCGGGAGTATCTACGAGCAGTACTTC. The V gene is TRBV12-3 or TRBV12-4, the J gene TRBJ2-7; 11 bases are a match to TRBD2. Losses at the gene ends were 5 bases for V and 3 bases for J; bases not matched to a gene: 3. The CDR3 is 14 residues long.

The chain combines TRBV6-1 with TRBJ1-1, with D perhaps TRBD1 (5 bases). Trimming stripped 0 bases from V and 3 bases from J, with 11 bases between. In germline, CDR1 is MNHNS, CDR2 SASEGT. The CDR3 loop spans 15 amino acids. CDR3 DNA sequence: TGTGCCAGCAGTGAAGCCGAAGGGGCTTACACTGAAGCTTTCTTT. Its translation is CASSEAEGAYTEAFF.

The chain combines TRBV3-1 with TRBJ1-1; no firm D call. CDR3 length: 15 amino acids. Germline V lookup: CDR1 LGHDT, CDR2 YNNKEL (reference sequence). The germline V and J ends were trimmed by 2 bases and 2 bases, with 12 bases remaining between them. This CDR3 is CASSQPGSNNTEAFF. The CDR3 DNA reads as TGTGCCAGCAGCCAACCCGGCAGTAACAACACTGAAGCTTTCTTT. Full variable domain (missing parts from reference TRBV3-1 and TRBJ1-1): DTAVSQTPKYLVTQMGNDKSIKCEQNLGHDTMYWYKQDSKKFLKIMFSYNNKELIINETVPNRFSPKSPDKAHLNLHINSLELGDSAVYFCASSQPGSNNTEAFFGQGTRLTVV.

The V gene is TRBV10-3, the J gene TRBJ2-5; 14 bases agree with TRBD2. V trimming: 6 bases; J trimming: 11 bases; junction bases outside the gene matches: 14. The CDR3 consists of 16 residues. In germline, CDR1 is ENHRY, CDR2 SYGVKD. The CDR3 DNA follows: TGTGCCATCAGGAGAACCGGGACTAGCGGGAGTCAGGAGCAGTACTTC. This encodes CAIRRTGTSGSQEQYF.

The chain carries TRBV18 and TRBJ1-5, with unresolved D. In germline, CDR1 is KGHSH, CDR2 LQKENI. This CDR3 has 13 amino acids. V was trimmed by 8 bases and J by 1 base, leaving 9 bases between them. This CDR3 reads CASRNGSNQPQHF. The CDR3 region has the DNA TGTGCCAGCCGGAACGGGAGCAATCAGCCCCAGCATTTT.

The V gene is TRBV2, the J gene TRBJ2-1; 11 nucleotides line up with TRBD2. V shed 6 bases, J shed 4 bases, and the junction held 5 bases outside the gene matches. Germline V CDR1 and CDR2: SNHLY, FYNNEI. The CDR3 is 15 residues long. CDR3 loop: CASRALAGEYNEQFF. CDR3 sequence (DNA): TGTGCCAGCAGGGCACTAGCGGGGGAATACAATGAGCAGTTCTTC.

This clonotype has only a few counts. The chain combines TRBV7-9 with TRBJ2-1; D gene uncertain. The V end was cut by 3 bases, the J end by 12 bases, with 15 bases between. This CDR3 is built from 13 residues. Germline lookup yields CDR1 SEHNR and CDR2 FQNEAQ (reference sequence). The CDR3 bases are TGTGCCAGCAGCTTCTCCCAGTCGTTTTGGCAGTTCTTC. Its translation: CASSFSQSFWQFF.

This clonotype was picked up a small number of times. The rearrangement joins TRBV9 to TRBJ1-1, with a tentative D call TRBD1 (5 bases). V dropped 0 bases and J dropped 4 bases, with 10 bases sitting between them. CDR1 and CDR2 (germline): SGDLS, YYNGEE. This CDR3 comprises 14 residues. CDR3 amino acids: CASSVAGGATEAFF. In DNA, the CDR3 is TGTGCCAGCAGCGTAGCCGGAGGGGCCACTGAAGCTTTCTTT. The full variable domain, completed using reference TRBV9 and TRBJ1-1, is DSGVTQTPKHLITATGQRVTLRCSPRSGDLSVYWYQQSLDQGLQFLIQYYNGEERAKGNILERFSAQQFPDLHSELNLSSLELGDSALYFCASSVAGGATEAFFGQGTRLTVV.

Concerning this clonotype: Given a much more abundant clone one base away, this may be a read error. This chain connects TRBV7-2 to TRBJ2-7, with TRBD2 identical over 7 bases. V lost 5 bases and J lost 7; bases outside the gene matches: 8. This CDR3 is built from 13 residues. Germline CDR1 reads SGHTA; CDR2 reads FQGNSA. The CDR3 region has the DNA TGTGCCAGCAGCGGGGGGGGTTTCAATGAGCAGTACTTC. Translation: CASSGGGFNEQYF.

On this clonotype itself: A read error may account for a junction end that differs from germline. As DNA, the CDR3 is TGCAGTGCTCCAGCGGTAACAGCGGCTAGCGGGACGAACTCCTACAGTGAGCAGTTCTTC. This sequence encodes CSAPAVTAASGTNSYSEQFF. The chain employs TRBV20-1 and TRBJ2-1; 9 bases map to TRBD2. Germline lookup yields CDR1 DFQATT and CDR2 SNEGSKA (reference sequence). This CDR3 has 20 residues.

This rearrangement joins TRBV28 to TRBJ2-3; 9 bases align to TRBD2. The CDR3 contains 14 residues. CDR1 and CDR2 (germline): MDHEN, SYDVKM. With V trimmed by 3 bases and J by 5 bases, 3 bases remained unmatched. The CDR3 reads CASSFAGGGDTQYF. DNA for the CDR3: TGTGCCAGCAGTTTCGCGGGGGGGGGAGATACGCAGTATTTT.

The chain recombines TRBV7-2 with TRBJ2-4; TRBD2 aligns across 8 bases. Near its end, the DNA agrees better with TRBJ2-7, so the J call may be wrong. Looked up from germline, CDR1 is SGHTA and CDR2 is FQGNSA. CDR3 length: 16 residues. The CDR3: CASSLRETGGRYEQYF. The CDR3, as DNA: TGTGCCAGCAGCTTAAGAGAAACTGGCGGGAGGTACGAGCAGTACTTC.

This clonotype has more than one count but fewer than ten. CDR3 loop: CASSIGSLAMETQYF. The CDR3 coding sequence is TGTGCCAGCAGTATAGGAAGTCTAGCGATGGAGACCCAGTACTTC. The V call is TRBV28, the J call TRBJ2-5; tentative D call: TRBD2 (6 bases). This CDR3 comprises 15 residues. Per the germline V gene, CDR1 is MDHEN and CDR2 is SYDVKM. V dropped 5 bases and J dropped 5 bases, with 18 bases sitting between them.

The J gene is TRBJ1-2, the V gene TRBV20-1, with D possibly TRBD1 on 5 matching bases. The CDR3 runs 11 residues. CDR1 is DFQATT and CDR2 is SNEGSKA in the germline V gene (reference sequence). The CDR3 sequence is CSGGTYYGYTF. The CDR3 bases are TGCAGCGGCGGGACCTACTATGGCTACACCTTC.

The rearrangement joins TRBV5-1 to TRBJ2-7; D unresolved. The J call may be faulty, since TRBJ2-5 better matches the DNA end. The germline gives CDR1 SGHRS, CDR2 YFSETQ. The CDR3 length is 14 residues. This CDR3 reads CASSLTDEMETQYF. The CDR3 nucleotides are TGCGCCAGCAGCTTGACTGACGAGATGGAGACCCAGTACTTC.

This clonotype has only one observation. The V and J genes are TRBV4-2 and TRBJ2-3; 7 bases fit TRBD2. The CDR3 is 16 amino acids. V lost 0 bases and J lost 8; bases outside the gene matches: 11. Germline CDR1 LGHNA, CDR2 YNFKEQ. The CDR3 here is CASSQEKAGASGTQYF. In DNA, the CDR3 is TGTGCCAGCAGCCAAGAGAAGGCGGGAGCTTCAGGTACGCAGTATTTT.

The chain combines TRBV5-1 with TRBJ1-1; D uncertain. The CDR3 runs 15 residues. Per the germline V gene, CDR1 is SGHRS and CDR2 is YFSETQ. Trimming removed 4 bases from V and 3 bases from J, with 16 bases in between. Here the CDR3 DNA reads TGCGCCAGCAGCCTGGGAGGTCTAGGAGACACTGAAGCTTTCTTT. Encoded protein: CASSLGGLGDTEAFF.

The chain carries TRBV27 and TRBJ1-5; D perhaps matches TRBD1 (5 bases). Trimming took 5 bases from V and 2 from J, leaving 22 bases between them. This CDR3 is 18 amino acids long. CDR1 and CDR2 from the germline V gene are MNHEY and SMNVEV (reference sequence). The CDR3, as DNA: TGTGCCAGCAGTACAATTACCCTTCTGGGGGAGGGCAATCAGCCCCAGCATTTT. Protein sequence: CASSTITLLGEGNQPQHF.

A few counts support this clonotype. The chain is built from TRBV6-2 or TRBV6-3 and TRBJ1-5, with no clear D. Trimming removed 6 bases at V and 1 base at J, with 7 bases between. The germline V gene has CDR1 MNHEY and CDR2 SVGEGT. This CDR3 region has 13 residues. CDR3 bases: TGTGCCAGCAGGGCGCGGAGCAATCAGCCCCAGCATTTT. Translating it yields CASRARSNQPQHF.

The genes are TRBV5-1 and TRBJ1-2, with 9 bases identical to TRBD1. The CDR3 is made up of 15 amino acids. V gave up 2 bases and J gave up 8 bases; unmatched junction bases: 10. Germline CDR1 reads SGHRS; CDR2 reads YFSETQ. The CDR3 DNA follows: TGCGCCAGCAGCTTTACCGGGACAGGGACCAAAGGCTACACCTTC. This translates into CASSFTGTGTKGYTF.

The J gene is TRBJ1-1, the V gene TRBV20-1, with D possibly being TRBD1 (6 bases). Per the germline V gene, CDR1 is DFQATT and CDR2 is SNEGSKA (reference sequence). V was cut by 3 bases and J by 2 bases, with 10 bases left in between. The CDR3 is 13 amino acids. CDR3 sequence reads: CSASRGLNTEAFF. The DNA of the CDR3 is TGCAGTGCTAGCAGGGGCCTTAACACTGAAGCTTTCTTT.

The chain's CDR3 is CSVEGVYSYNEQFF. CDR3 nucleotides: TGCAGCGTTGAAGGCGTTTACTCCTACAATGAGCAGTTCTTC. The rearrangement joins TRBV29-1 to TRBJ2-1; the D is unclear. Looked up from germline, CDR1 is SQVTM and CDR2 is ANQGSEA. The CDR3 runs 14 residues. Trimming left V 1 base short and J 0 bases short, with 7 bases between.

On this clonotype itself: The junction does not match germline at one end; this may be a read error. The chain combines TRBV27 with TRBJ1-4; D call uncertain. Per the germline V gene, CDR1 is MNHEY and CDR2 is SMNVEV (reference sequence). This CDR3 spans 13 amino acids. The CDR3: CVSSLRVNEKLFF. CDR3 bases: TGTGTCAGCAGTTTAAGGGTAAATGAAAAACTGTTTTTT.